This TCR beta chain was retrieved from a study of CD8 T cells in ankylosing spondylitis. Each CDR3 protein gets one entry after TCRdb re-called the 5' RACE reads with MiXCR. The data show about 140,000 distinct CDR3 sequences, with 6% to 8% seen just once and approximately 13% held by the top ten. CDR1 LGHDT and CDR2 YNNKEL come from the germline V gene (reference sequence). V shed 6 bases and J 4 bases; nucleotides not matched to a gene: 6. CDR3 length: 14 amino acids. At least ten counts were recorded for this clonotype. The sample was blood, either unsorted or a sorted T cell fraction (not recorded which). This TCR was sampled from a female donor with ankylosing spondylitis or in good health (not recorded which). This chain connects TRBV3-1 to TRBJ2-3; 8 nucleotides align to TRBD1. The CDR3: CASSIQGEPDTQYF. The CDR3 nucleotides are TGTGCCAGCAGTATACAGGGGGAGCCAGATACGCAGTATTTT.